This TCR beta chain was sequenced for a study of blood T cell repertoires in COVID-19. Study summary: Samples taken during acute and convalescent COVID-19 were collected in the United States, Italy and Spain. T cells, B-cell-depleted T cells, or PBMCs provided the cDNA or gDNA that served as material.

The CDR3 spans 18 residues. The germline CDR1 and CDR2 sequences are MGHRA and YSYEKL. V dropped 4 bases and J dropped 0 bases, with 19 bases sitting between them. Using immunoSEQ multiplex PCR, the repertoire was profiled, and TCRdb retains in-frame clones only, with some absent. The table includes tens of thousands of clones, approximately 91% detected once. The chain links TRBV4-1 to TRBJ2-1; tentative D call: TRBD2 (6 bases). The source is a man aged 45 to 65 with active COVID-19. The source material was peripheral blood. The CDR3 region is CASSPRVVAESSYNEQFF. CDR3 DNA: TGCGCCAGCAGCCCGCGAGTGGTAGCGGAGAGCTCCTACAATGAGCAGTTCTTC.